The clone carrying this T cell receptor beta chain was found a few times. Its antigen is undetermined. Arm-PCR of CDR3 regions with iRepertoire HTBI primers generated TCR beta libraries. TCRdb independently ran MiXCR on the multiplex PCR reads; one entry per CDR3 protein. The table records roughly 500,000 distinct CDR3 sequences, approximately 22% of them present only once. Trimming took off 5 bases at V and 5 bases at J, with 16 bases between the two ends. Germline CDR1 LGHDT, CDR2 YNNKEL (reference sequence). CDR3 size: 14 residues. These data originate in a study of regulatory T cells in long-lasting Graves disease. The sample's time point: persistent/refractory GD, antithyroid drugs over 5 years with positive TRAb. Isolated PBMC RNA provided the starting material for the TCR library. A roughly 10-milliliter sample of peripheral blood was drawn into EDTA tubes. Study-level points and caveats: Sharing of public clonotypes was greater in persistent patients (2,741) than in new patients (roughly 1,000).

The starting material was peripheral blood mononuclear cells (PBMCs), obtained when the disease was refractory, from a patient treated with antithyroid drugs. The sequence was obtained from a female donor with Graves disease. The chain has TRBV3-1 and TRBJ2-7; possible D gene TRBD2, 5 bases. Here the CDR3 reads CASSYSGGSNEQYF. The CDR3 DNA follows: TGTGCCAGCAGCTACAGCGGCGGGTCTAACGAGCAGTACTTC.